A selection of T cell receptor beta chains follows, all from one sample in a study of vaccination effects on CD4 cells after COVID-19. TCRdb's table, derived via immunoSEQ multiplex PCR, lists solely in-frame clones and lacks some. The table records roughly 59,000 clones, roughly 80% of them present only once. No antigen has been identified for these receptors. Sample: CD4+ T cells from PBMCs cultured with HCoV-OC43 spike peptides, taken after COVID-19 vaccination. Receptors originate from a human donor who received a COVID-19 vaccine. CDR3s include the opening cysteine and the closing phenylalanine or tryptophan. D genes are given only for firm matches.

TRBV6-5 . CASSYFLLGGANVLTF
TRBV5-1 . CASSLSRGAETQYF
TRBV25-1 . CASTRGRGRETQYF
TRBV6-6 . CASSPFLGALNSPLHF
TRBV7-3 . CASSRGSGGPQETQYF
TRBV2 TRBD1 CASQGANYGYTF
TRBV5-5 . CASSTANYGYTF
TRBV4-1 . CASSQRSGEVFPNQPQHF
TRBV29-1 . CSAQENYNSPLHF
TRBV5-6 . CASTLGGNTQYF
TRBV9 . CASSVVTGGSPLHF
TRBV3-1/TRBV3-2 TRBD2 CASSPLRGGQETQYF
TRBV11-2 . CASSSRTNSEAGYTF
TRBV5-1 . CASSLGTQGDEAFF
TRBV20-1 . CSAGPATEAFF
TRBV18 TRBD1 CASSPQGANTEAFF
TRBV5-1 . CASSLAPWDNYGYTF
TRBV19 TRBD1 CASSTTGWETQYF
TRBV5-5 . CASSLERGFGEKLFF
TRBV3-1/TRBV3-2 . CASSQDLQRIETQYF
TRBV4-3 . CASSQDSLVFGGYTF
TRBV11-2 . CASSPTKIQSSGNTIYF
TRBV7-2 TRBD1 CASSLVRTGGNTIYF
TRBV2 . CASSVGEETQYF
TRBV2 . CASSGINQPQHF
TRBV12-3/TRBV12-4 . CASSFYETQYF
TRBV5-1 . CASSYDRNTEAFF
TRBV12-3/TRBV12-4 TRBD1 CASSRQGNSPLHF
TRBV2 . CASSDRARNTEAFF
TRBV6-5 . CASSSVRGRTDTQYF
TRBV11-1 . CASRQLTDTQYF
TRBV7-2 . CASSRGAWQFF
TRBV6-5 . CASMGQGNQPQHF
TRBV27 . CASSLRRNEKLFF
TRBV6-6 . CASSLHDSRDTIYF
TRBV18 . CASSPLDEGGYTF
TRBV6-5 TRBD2 CASSPRGGVETQYF
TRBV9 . CASSAPWETRGYTF
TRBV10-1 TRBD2 CASSESLAGGQETQYF
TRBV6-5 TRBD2 CASSGGAAGELFF
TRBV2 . CASMPDGARNTEAFF
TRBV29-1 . CSVVPGFASSGRAQFF